This T cell receptor beta chain was retrieved from a study of beta chain features in type 1 diabetes. Notes on the study in general: Moderately but significantly shorter TCRB CDR3s were found in Type 1 diabetes patients in all four CD4+ subsets.

A few counts support this clone. Its cognate antigen is unknown. The sample carries other DNA sequences with the same CDR3. The CDR3 sequence is 12 residues long. The germline CDR1 and CDR2 sequences are SGHTA and FQGNSA. Trimming pared 3 bases from V and 4 bases from J, leaving 4 bases between. The authors reverse transcribed all of the isolated RNA, so sequencing captured expressed TCRB transcripts. Assay used: immunoSEQ multiplex PCR; TCRdb lists only in-frame clones, some missing. The table lists 630,000 or so clones, roughly an eighth of them singletons. The sequence derives from a man aged 18 to 35 with type 1 diabetes. J is TRBJ1-5 and V is TRBV7-2; D not resolved. Sample: naive CD4+ T cells from blood. CDR3 sequence: CASSLANQPQHF. CDR3 sequence (DNA): TGTGCCAGCAGCTTGGCAAATCAGCCCCAGCATTTT.